This TCR beta chain comes out of a study of regulatory T cells in long-lasting Graves disease. Stated time point: newly diagnosed GD, antithyroid drugs for less than 3 months. Following extraction of RNA from PBMCs, that RNA was used to make the TCR library. Patient provenance is recorded as an endocrinology department in Xi'an, China. The TCR beta library used iRepertoire HTBI primers with Arm-PCR amplification of CDR3. TCRdb reprocessed the multiplex PCR reads with MiXCR, giving one entry per CDR3 protein. The sample includes under 300,000 distinct CDR3 sequences, approximately 16% seen only once; the top ten take around 21%. Study results and limitations: Persistent Graves' disease cases displayed lower TCR diversity than newly diagnosed ones. Repertoires from persistent disease leaned toward TRBV28, TRBJ1-2 and TRBJ2-5.

With respect to this clonotype: What it recognizes is unknown.

The CDR3 is made up of 13 amino acids. Germline V gene lookup returns CDR1 SNHLY and CDR2 FYNNEI. The V end was cut by 4 bases, the J end by 0 bases, with 6 bases between. This receptor was taken from a female donor with Graves disease. The V and J genes are TRBV2 and TRBJ1-2; D is ambiguous. The sample consisted of peripheral blood mononuclear cells (PBMCs), taken at new diagnosis, from a patient treated with antithyroid drugs. For the CDR3, the DNA is TGTGCCAGCAGTGTAGGGACTAACTATGGCTACACCTTC. It codes for CASSVGTNYGYTF.